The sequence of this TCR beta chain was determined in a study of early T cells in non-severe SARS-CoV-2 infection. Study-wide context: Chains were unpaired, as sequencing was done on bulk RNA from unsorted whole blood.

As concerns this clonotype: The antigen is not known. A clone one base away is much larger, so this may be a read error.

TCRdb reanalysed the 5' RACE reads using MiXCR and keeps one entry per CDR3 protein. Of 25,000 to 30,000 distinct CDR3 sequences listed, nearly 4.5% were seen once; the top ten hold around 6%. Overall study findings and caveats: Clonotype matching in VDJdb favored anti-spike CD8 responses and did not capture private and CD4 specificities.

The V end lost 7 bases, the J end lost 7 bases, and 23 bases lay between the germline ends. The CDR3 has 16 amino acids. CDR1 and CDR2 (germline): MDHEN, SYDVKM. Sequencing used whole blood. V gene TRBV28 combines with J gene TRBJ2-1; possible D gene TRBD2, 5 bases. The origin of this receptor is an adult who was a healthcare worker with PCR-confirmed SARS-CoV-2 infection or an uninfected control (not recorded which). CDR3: CASTPNLVRATNEQFF. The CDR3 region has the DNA TGTGCCAGCACCCCGAATCTCGTGCGGGCGACTAATGAGCAGTTCTTC.